This T cell receptor beta chain was obtained from a study of T cell changes during pregnancy in multiple sclerosis. CDR3 length equals 17 residues. The junction had 5 bases not matched to a gene; V was cut back by 2 bases and J by 3 bases. CDR1 is LNHNV, CDR2 YYDKDF, per germline (reference sequence). Generated by immunoSEQ multiplex PCR, the TCRdb table keeps only in-frame clones and is missing some. The data show 80,000 or so clones, about 90% seen once. The material was peripheral blood, obtained before pregnancy. The chain employs TRBV15 and TRBJ2-6, with TRBD1 matching 9 bases. The TCR sequence derives from a female donor with multiple sclerosis, enrolled in a pregnancy study. The CDR3 here is CATSRLDRGFGANVLTF. As DNA, the CDR3 is TGTGCCACCAGCAGATTGGACAGGGGATTTGGGGCCAACGTCCTGACTTTC.